This TCR beta chain is drawn from a study of T-cell memory formation after mild COVID-19. Findings of the study overall: Pre-infection memory held some responding clones, suggesting pre-existing cross-reactive T cells responded.

The sample holds a few counts of this clonotype. Its antigen is still unknown. A 5'RACE reaction primed in the constant segment made cDNA libraries of TCR alpha and TCR beta, and these carried sample barcodes and UMIs. TCRdb ran MiXCR on the 5' RACE reads and lists one entry per CDR3 protein. The sample shows roughly 550,000 distinct CDR3 sequences, 20% of them seen only once. The ends were cut back, 1 base at V and 5 bases at J, with 9 bases in the middle. There are 14 residues in the CDR3. Per the germline V gene, CDR1 is MGHRA and CDR2 is YSYEKL. J is TRBJ2-1 and V is TRBV4-1; D is perhaps TRBD1 (6 bases). Sequencing was done on a sample of PBMCs or a T cell subset sorted from them (not recorded which). The receptor comes from an adult woman who had mild COVID-19 (a few samples of this study predate the infection). Cell type and time point are not known. The CDR3 here is CASSQVEGDNEQFF. The DNA for the CDR3 is TGCGCCAGCAGCCAAGTTGAGGGGGACAATGAGCAGTTCTTC.